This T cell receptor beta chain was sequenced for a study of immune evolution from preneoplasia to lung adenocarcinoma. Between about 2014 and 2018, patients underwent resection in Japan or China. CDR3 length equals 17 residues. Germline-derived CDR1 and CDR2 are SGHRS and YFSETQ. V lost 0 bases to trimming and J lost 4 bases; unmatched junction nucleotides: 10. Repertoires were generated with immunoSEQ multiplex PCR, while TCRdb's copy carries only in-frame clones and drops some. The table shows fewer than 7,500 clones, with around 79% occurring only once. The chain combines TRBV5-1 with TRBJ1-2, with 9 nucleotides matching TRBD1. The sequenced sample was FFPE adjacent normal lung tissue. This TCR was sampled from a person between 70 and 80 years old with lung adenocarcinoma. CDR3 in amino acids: CASSLAGTGTSSYGYTF. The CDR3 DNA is TGCGCCAGCAGCTTGGCTGGGACAGGGACGAGTAGCTATGGCTACACCTTC.